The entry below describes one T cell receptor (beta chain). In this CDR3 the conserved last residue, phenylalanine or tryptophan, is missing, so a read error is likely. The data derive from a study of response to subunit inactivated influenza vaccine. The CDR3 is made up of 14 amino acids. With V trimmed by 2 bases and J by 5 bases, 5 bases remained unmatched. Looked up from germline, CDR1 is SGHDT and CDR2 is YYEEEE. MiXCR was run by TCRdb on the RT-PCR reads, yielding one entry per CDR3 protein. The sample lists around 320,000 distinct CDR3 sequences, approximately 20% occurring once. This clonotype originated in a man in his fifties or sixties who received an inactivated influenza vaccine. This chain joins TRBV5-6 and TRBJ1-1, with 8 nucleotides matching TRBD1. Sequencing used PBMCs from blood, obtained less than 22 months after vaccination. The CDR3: CASSFGQGRTEAFL. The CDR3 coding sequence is TGTGCCAGCAGCTTCGGACAGGGTCGGACTGAAGCTTTCCTT.